Listed below are T cell receptor beta chains from one sample, sequenced in a study of regulatory T cells in long-lasting Graves disease. MiXCR, applied by TCRdb to the multiplex PCR reads, yields one record per CDR3 protein. Among under 350,000 distinct CDR3 sequences listed, around 23% were seen once. This sample comprised peripheral blood mononuclear cells (PBMCs), obtained when the disease was refractory, from a patient treated with antithyroid drugs. The receptors were sampled from a female donor with Graves disease. Each CDR3 is given with its conserved first and last residue. Each record gives: V gene, clone size, D gene, J gene, CDR3 DNA, CDR3 protein. D genes are given only for firm matches. Clone size is given for some rows only: seen once, a few or many times, or a class if the clone is expanded.

>TRBV7-9|NA|TRBD1|TRBJ2-7
TGTGCCAGCAGCCCTAGACAGGGGACCATGATACGCGAGCAGTACTTC
CASSPRQGTMIREQYF
>TRBV3-1|few|NA|TRBJ2-5
TGTGCCAGCAGCCAGTACTCCGGGACCGGTGAGGAGACCCAGTACTTC
CASSQYSGTGEETQYF
>TRBV27|many|NA|TRBJ1-2
TGTGCCACCGTGGACTGGGACTCTGGCTACACCTTC
CATVDWDSGYTF
>TRBV6-5|NA|NA|TRBJ2-6
TGTGCCAGCAGTTACCCACAATGGGTTACAGCCTCTGGGGCCAACGTCCTGACTTTC
CASSYPQWVTASGANVLTF
>TRBV7-2|few|TRBD2|TRBJ2-3
TGTGCCAGCAGCTCGCAAGCGGGACTAGCGGGAGCCGATACGCAGTATTTT
CASSSQAGLAGADTQYF
>TRBV28|many|NA|TRBJ2-4
TGTGCCAGCAGTTCATCCGGGGGCTGGAACATTCAGTACTTC
CASSSSGGWNIQYF
>TRBV12-3/TRBV12-4|NA|TRBD2|TRBJ2-3
TGTGCCAGCAGGAGGAGAAGCGGGAGGGTCACAGATACGCAGTATTTT
CASRRRSGRVTDTQYF
>TRBV5-1|few|TRBD2|TRBJ2-3
TGCGCCAGCAGTGGGCGGGAGTCGAGCACAGATACGCAGTATTTT
CASSGRESSTDTQYF
>TRBV6-1|many|NA|TRBJ2-7
TGTGCCAGCAGTCGACCCCAGGGAGGTTACGAGCAGTACTTC
CASSRPQGGYEQYF
>TRBV20-1|NA|NA|TRBJ2-5
TGCAGTGCTAGTCACGCGCGACGGTCGGGGGAGAACGCAGAGACCCAGTACTTC
CSASHARRSGENAETQYF
>TRBV15|NA|NA|TRBJ2-5
TGTGCCACCAGCCTCACATTGGCGCAAGAGACCCAGTACTTC
CATSLTLAQETQYF
>TRBV12-3/TRBV12-4|many|NA|TRBJ2-5
TGTGCCAGCAGGGCCGGGGGTGGGGGACAAGAGACCCAGTACTTC
CASRAGGGGQETQYF
>TRBV29-1|few|TRBD1|TRBJ2-2
TGCAGCGTGGAACAGGGGGGGAACACCGGGGAGCTGTTTTTT
CSVEQGGNTGELFF
>TRBV5-1|few|NA|TRBJ1-2
TGCGCCAGCAGCTTGGCGGGGGAGGATGGCTACACCTTC
CASSLAGEDGYTF
>TRBV19|few|NA|TRBJ2-2
TGTGCCAGTAGTACTGGGGCTGGGGAGCTGTTTTTT
CASSTGAGELFF
>TRBV7-2|few|NA|TRBJ2-7
TGTGCCAGCGAAGGGCGACCCAACGAGCAGTACTTC
CASEGRPNEQYF
>TRBV4-1|few|TRBD2|TRBJ2-7
TGCGCCAGCAGCCAAACTAGCGGGAGGGCCAACGAGCAGTACTTC
CASSQTSGRANEQYF
>TRBV5-1|many|NA|TRBJ2-7
TGCGCCAGCAGCCGGGGTAACCAGAACTACGAGCAGTACTTC
CASSRGNQNYEQYF
>TRBV18|few|NA|TRBJ1-1
TGTGCCAGCTCACCTTTGGACAGAGCTGGGACTGAAGCTTTCTTT
CASSPLDRAGTEAFF
>TRBV6-5|NA|TRBD1|TRBJ2-2
TGTGCCAGCAGTTACATGGGACAGGGAGAGCTGTTTTTT
CASSYMGQGELFF
>TRBV28|many|TRBD1|TRBJ2-5
TGTGCCAGCAGTACAATAGCCGGGACAGGGAGAGAGACCCAGTACTTC
CASSTIAGTGRETQYF
>TRBV7-2|few|NA|TRBJ1-3
TGTGCCAGCAGCCAATATGCAGGAGAAACTGGAAACACCATATATTTT
CASSQYAGETGNTIYF
>TRBV19|few|NA|TRBJ1-5
TGTGCCAGTACCCTCCAGAGATATAGCAATCAGCCCCAGCATTTT
CASTLQRYSNQPQHF
>TRBV12-3/TRBV12-4|few|TRBD1|TRBJ1-1
TGTGCCAGCAGTTTACAACAGGGGATGGGCACTGAAGCTTTCTTT
CASSLQQGMGTEAFF
>TRBV18|many|TRBD1|TRBJ2-7
TGTGCCAGCTCACCTCGACAGGGAGTCTACGAGCAGTACTTC
CASSPRQGVYEQYF
>TRBV29-1|few|NA|TRBJ1-4
TGCAGCGCCCAGAGGACCCGGAATGAAAAACTGTTTTTT
CSAQRTRNEKLFF
>TRBV15|many|NA|TRBJ1-5
TGTGCCACCAGCAGATCCGGCGGCAATCAGCCCCAGCATTTT
CATSRSGGNQPQHF
>TRBV11-2|NA|TRBD1|TRBJ1-4
TGTGCCAGCAGCTTACGTGGACAGGGAAGAGCAACTAATGAAAAACTGTTTTTT
CASSLRGQGRATNEKLFF
>TRBV12-3/TRBV12-4|NA|TRBD2|TRBJ2-7
TGTGCCAGCAGTTTCGGCGGGAGCTCCTACGGGCAGTACTTC
CASSFGGSSYGQYF
>TRBV28|many|TRBD2|TRBJ2-7
TGTGCCAGCAGTTTCTCAACCGGGACTAGCGTGTACGAGCAGTACTTC
CASSFSTGTSVYEQYF
>TRBV15|few|TRBD1|TRBJ2-3
TGTGCCACCAGCGGGACAGTGGAACCCACAGATACGCAGTATTTT
CATSGTVEPTDTQYF
>TRBV20-1|NA|TRBD1|TRBJ1-6
TGCAGTGCACTGACAGGGGGCATCGATTCACCCCTCCACTTT
CSALTGGIDSPLHF
>TRBV27|many|NA|TRBJ1-4
TGTGCCAGCAGCAAACACGGGGGAGTAAATGAAAAACTGTTTTTT
CASSKHGGVNEKLFF
>TRBV20-1|NA|TRBD1|TRBJ1-6
TGCAGTGCTAGGGAACCCGCCCGGGACAGATTTTCACCCCTCCACTTT
CSAREPARDRFSPLHF